These 7 T cell receptor beta chains share one sample of origin, sequenced in a study of T cells after yellow fever vaccination (dated by TCRdb to between 2018 and 2021). The sample's treatment or condition label, decoded: live attenuated yellow fever vaccine strain. The library was prepared using 5' RACE. The instrument was an Illumina NovaSeq 6000. TCRdb applied fastp at Q25 and MiXCR to the public reads, then kept only in-frame beta chains. Each CDR3 protein appears once, grouped with its most common genes and DNA. The sample table lists about 340,000 distinct CDR3 sequences, 3% to 4.5% of them with a count of one. The top ten constitute roughly 26% of the sample. This specimen consisted of PBMCs, obtained 5 days after the yellow fever booster vaccination. The receptors originated from a man aged 18 to 35 who received the YFV17D yellow fever vaccine.

This clonotype was picked up a small number of times. This sequence joins TRBV5-1 and TRBJ2-3, with D possibly matching TRBD1 (5 bases). Trimming cost V 4 bases and J 2 bases, with 11 bases left between them. The CDR3 length is 14 residues. Germline V gene lookup returns CDR1 SGHRS and CDR2 YFSETQ. CDR3 DNA: TGCGCCAGCAGCGCGATACAGGACACAGATACGCAGTATTTT. This gives the protein CASSAIQDTDTQYF.

This clonotype showed up just a few times. The chain employs TRBV19 and TRBJ1-5; D remains unclear. Germline V gene data show CDR1 as LNHDA and CDR2 as SQIVND (reference sequence). The CDR3 totals 13 residues. Between the trimmed V and J ends, which lost 7 bases and 8 bases, there was a span of 15 bases. The chain's CDR3 is CASKDLTGEPQHF. The CDR3 DNA sequence: TGTGCCAGTAAAGACCTTACCGGGGAGCCCCAGCATTTT. Variable domain in full (rest from reference TRBV19 and TRBJ1-5): DGGITQSPKYLFRKEGQNVTLSCEQNLNHDAMYWYRQDPGQGLRLIYYSQIVNDFQKGDIAEGYSVSREKKESFPLTVTSAQKNPTAFYLCASKDLTGEPQHFGDGTRLSIL.

This clonotype was counted a few times. The rearrangement links TRBV10-3 to TRBJ2-6; 9 bases align to TRBD1. Germline loops: CDR1 ENHRY, CDR2 SYGVKD. The CDR3 length is 15 residues. After removal of 10 bases from V and 2 bases from J, the junction contained 6 bases not matched to a gene. The CDR3 region is CATKQGAPGANVLTF. For the CDR3, the DNA is TGTGCCACTAAACAGGGGGCGCCTGGGGCCAACGTCCTGACTTTC.

This chain uses TRBV27 with TRBJ2-1; TRBD1 or TRBD2 may be the D gene (6 bases each). Germline CDR1 reads MNHEY; CDR2 reads SMNVEV (reference sequence). This CDR3 spans 16 amino acids. Deletions cut 5 bases from V and 7 bases from J, with 21 bases between. CDR3 in amino acids: CASSLYNSGEANEQFF. CDR3 DNA: TGTGCCAGCAGTCTGTATAACTCAGGGGAGGCAAATGAGCAGTTCTTC.

This clonotype was seen many times. The CDR3 DNA follows: TGTGCCAGCAGCTTAAACGCAGGGCCCACCTACGAGCAGTACTTC. Translation: CASSLNAGPTYEQYF. The chain recombines TRBV7-8 with TRBJ2-7; D is perhaps TRBD1 (5 bases). Germline V lookup: CDR1 SGHVS, CDR2 FQNEAQ. The CDR3 spans 15 residues. Between the trimmed V and J ends, which lost 2 bases and 2 bases, there was a span of 13 bases.

V usage is TRBV6-1 and J usage is TRBJ2-2; 10 nucleotides agree with TRBD2. The CDR3 runs to 19 residues. Unmatched junction bases numbered 13, after V lost 1 base and J lost 5 bases. Germline V lookup: CDR1 MNHNS, CDR2 SASEGT. The CDR3 bases are TGTGCCAGCAGTGAAGAAAGTGTCTGGCTAGCGGGGGTTACCGGGGAGCTGTTTTTT. Protein: CASSEESVWLAGVTGELFF.

This clonotype was seen at least ten times. The chain joins TRBV11-3 to TRBJ2-7; TRBD1 matches 7 bases. Germline V gene sequence: CDR1 SGHNT, CDR2 YENEEA. The CDR3 sequence is 13 residues long. CDR3 protein: CASSLDRDYEQYV. The CDR3 nucleotides are TGTGCCAGCAGCCTAGACAGGGACTACGAGCAGTACGTC.